The 29 T cell receptor beta chains below were found in one sample sequenced in a study of human T cells and chemical hapten exposure. A single record per CDR3 protein comes from TCRdb applying MiXCR to the RACE reads. The sample yields 300,000 to 400,000 distinct CDR3 sequences, about 7% seen once. Indicated time point: patch test 1, 2 weeks after DPC sensitization. Stated treatment: therapeutic diphenylcyclopropenone sensitization with weekly scalp DPC. The material sequenced was whole blood, taken in connection with sensitization to the hapten diphenylcyclopropenone (DPC). Receptors originate from a woman aged 18-29 years with alopecia areata. Some clones in this sample may be carry-over from other donors' samples.

The CDR3: CASSGDRGGYGYTF. The CDR3 region has the DNA TGTGCCAGCAGCGGGGACAGGGGGGGCTATGGCTACACCTTC. The genes are TRBV2 and TRBJ1-2; 11 nucleotides agree with TRBD1. The J segment lost 4 bases and the V segment lost 6 bases, leaving 4 bases of the junction unmatched. Germline V CDR1 and CDR2: SNHLY, FYNNEI. CDR3 length equals 14 residues.

The gene calls are TRBV29-1 and TRBJ1-2, with a weak D call TRBD1 (5 bases). The germline CDR1 and CDR2 sequences are SQVTM and ANQGSEA. The V end lost 3 bases, the J end lost 5 bases, and 16 bases lay between the germline ends. The CDR3 is made up of 14 amino acids. The CDR3 reads CSVDQGSVWYGYTF. The DNA of the CDR3 is TGCAGCGTTGACCAGGGATCCGTTTGGTATGGCTACACCTTC.

There are a few counts of this clonotype. The J gene is TRBJ1-2, the V gene TRBV28; D perhaps matches TRBD1 (5 bases). Germline assignment: CDR1 MDHEN and CDR2 SYDVKM. CDR3 size: 13 residues. Trimming removed 2 bases from V and 8 bases from J, with 12 bases in between. Here the CDR3 reads CASSLMTEGGYTF. In DNA, the CDR3 is TGTGCCAGCAGTTTAATGACAGAGGGAGGCTACACCTTC.

V gene TRBV3-1 combines with J gene TRBJ2-5; 9 bases fit TRBD1. CDR1 LGHDT and CDR2 YNNKEL come from the germline V gene (reference sequence). The CDR3 length is 14 residues. J gave up 5 bases and V 3 bases, and 4 bases lay outside the gene matches. DNA of the CDR3: TGTGCCAGCAGCCAGGCCGGGACAGGGGAGACCCAGTACTTC. Its translation is CASSQAGTGETQYF.

V usage is TRBV4-3 and J usage is TRBJ2-4; D may match TRBD1 or TRBD2 (5 bases each). V gave up 1 base and J gave up 0 bases, with 13 bases separating them. The CDR3 runs 17 residues. Germline V gives CDR1 LGHNA, CDR2 YSLEER. The CDR3 sequence: CASSQAGERGAKNIQYF. CDR3 DNA sequence: TGCGCCAGCAGCCAAGCCGGGGAGAGGGGAGCCAAAAACATTCAGTACTTC.

This clonotype was counted between two and nine times. This rearrangement joins TRBV5-1 to TRBJ2-7; 11 bases fit TRBD2. CDR1 and CDR2 (germline): SGHRS, YFSETQ. The trim removed 5 bases at V and 4 bases at J, leaving 8 bases unmatched. The CDR3 extends over 15 amino acids. The CDR3 here is CASSPTSGATYEQYF. The CDR3 nucleotides read TGCGCCAGCAGTCCGACTAGCGGGGCTACATACGAGCAGTACTTC.

The table lists this clonotype with a few counts. This chain joins TRBV27 and TRBJ1-6; 7 bases map to TRBD1. The germline gives CDR1 MNHEY, CDR2 SMNVEV (reference sequence). CDR3 length: 16 residues. Germline trimming cut 4 bases from V and 9 bases from J; bases unmatched to any gene: 12. CDR3: CASSSDPQGRSSPLHF. DNA for the CDR3: TGTGCCAGCAGTTCCGACCCACAGGGGAGAAGTTCACCCCTCCACTTT.

This clonotype was counted many times. V is TRBV5-6 and J is TRBJ2-7; D gene unclear. Germline values: CDR1 SGHDT, CDR2 YYEEEE. The CDR3 length is 14 residues. With 1 base removed from V and 2 bases from J, the gap between germline ends came to 10 bases. In nucleotides, the CDR3 is TGTGCCAGCAGCTTGATCACCCAGGCCTACGAGCAGTACTTC. As protein: CASSLITQAYEQYF.

This clonotype turned up a few times. V is TRBV18 and J is TRBJ1-1; weak D call: TRBD1 (5 bases). The germline V gene has CDR1 KGHSH and CDR2 LQKENI. The CDR3 length is 19 residues. V lost 6 bases, J lost 2 bases, and 28 bases lay in between. CDR3 coding DNA: TGTGCCAGCTCGCCCAGGGTCCGTTCCACAACAGGCCCCAACACTGAAGCTTTCTTT. Translation: CASSPRVRSTTGPNTEAFF. The variable domain in full, completed from reference TRBV18 and TRBJ1-1, reads NAGVMQNPRHLVRRRGQEARLRCSPMKGHSHVYWYRQLPEEGLKFMVYLQKENIIDESGMPKERFSAEFPKEGPSILRIQQVVRGDSAAYFCASSPRVRSTTGPNTEAFFGQGTRLTVV.

The CDR3 protein is CASSPPGTSGTSTDTQYF. CDR3 nucleotides: TGTGCCAGCAGCCCCCCCGGGACTAGCGGGACGAGCACAGATACGCAGTATTTT. The chain joins TRBV7-2 to TRBJ2-3; the match to TRBD2 covers 13 bases. The CDR3 totals 18 residues. V dropped 5 bases and J dropped 0; count of bases not matched to a gene: 8. In germline, CDR1 is SGHTA, CDR2 FQGNSA.

The chain combines TRBV5-6 with TRBJ2-3, with TRBD1 matching 7 bases. CDR1 is SGHDT, CDR2 YYEEEE, per germline. Trimming took 0 bases from V and 10 from J; bases not matched to a gene: 5. The CDR3 spans 13 residues. CDR3 loop: CASSLGDSNPQYF. DNA for the CDR3: TGTGCCAGCAGCTTGGGGGACAGTAACCCGCAGTATTTT.

This clonotype was recorded at least ten times. The chain is built from TRBV7-2 and TRBJ2-3, with 8 positions matching TRBD1. The ends lost 5 bases at V and 2 bases at J; junction bases unmatched: 6. Germline assignment: CDR1 SGHTA and CDR2 FQGNSA. The CDR3 consists of 15 residues. Here the CDR3 DNA reads TGTGCCAGCAGCCGACAGGGGACCTTCACAGATACGCAGTATTTT. Amino acid sequence: CASSRQGTFTDTQYF.

This clonotype showed up just a few times. V gene TRBV12-3 or TRBV12-4 combines with J gene TRBJ1-2, with D hard to call. Trimming left V 7 bases short and J 2 bases short, with 8 bases between. The CDR3 covers 12 residues. The CDR3 reads CASTPRNYGYTF. The CDR3 DNA follows: TGTGCCAGCACCCCTAGGAACTATGGCTACACCTTC.

The chain couples TRBV5-1 to TRBJ1-2, with D unresolved. Germline V gene data show CDR1 as SGHRS and CDR2 as YFSETQ. The CDR3 loop spans 15 amino acids. Trimming took off 4 bases at V and 2 bases at J, with 15 bases between the two ends. The CDR3 DNA is TGCGCCAGCAGCCTGGTTAGTGGGTCCAACTATGGCTACACCTTC. It is translated as CASSLVSGSNYGYTF.

J is TRBJ1-2 and V is TRBV7-3; 8 nucleotides agree with TRBD1. The CDR3 is made up of 14 amino acids. V shed 4 bases, J shed 9 bases, and the junction held 10 bases outside the gene matches. Germline V gives CDR1 SGHTA, CDR2 FQGTGA. CDR3: CASSSDGQGGRYTF. CDR3 coding DNA: TGTGCCAGCAGCTCCGACGGACAGGGAGGACGCTACACCTTC.

The rearrangement links TRBV7-2 to TRBJ1-6; perhaps TRBD1 as D (5 bases). V was shortened by 6 bases and J by 14 bases, with 8 bases between the two germline ends. CDR1 SGHTA and CDR2 FQGNSA come from the germline V gene. CDR3 length equals 10 residues. The CDR3 nucleotides read TGTGCCAGCAGTGGGGGGACCCTCCACTTT. This encodes CASSGGTLHF.

This clonotype was detected only a few times. The chain joins TRBV6-5 to TRBJ1-6; D is undetermined. Looked up from germline, CDR1 is MNHEY and CDR2 is SVGAGI. Trimming stripped 1 base from V and 5 bases from J, with 9 bases between. CDR3 length: 15 residues. CDR3 residues: CASSYFRADNSPLHF. The CDR3 DNA reads as TGTGCCAGCAGTTACTTTAGGGCCGATAATTCACCCCTCCACTTT.

V usage is TRBV20-1 and J usage is TRBJ2-7; TRBD1 matches at 9 bases. The CDR3 loop spans 14 amino acids. CDR1 DFQATT and CDR2 SNEGSKA come from the germline V gene (reference sequence). J lost 0 bases, V lost 4 bases, and 4 bases had no gene match. The chain's CDR3 is CSAIGTGSSYEQYF. CDR3 bases: TGCAGTGCTATTGGGACAGGGAGCTCCTACGAGCAGTACTTC.

A few counts support this clonotype. The chain joins TRBV12-3 or TRBV12-4 to TRBJ2-3, with 10 bases fitting TRBD2. V was clipped by 3 bases and J by 7 bases; unmatched bases: 7. The CDR3 runs 15 residues. CDR3 protein: CASSFGAGGFNTQYF. For the CDR3, the DNA is TGTGCCAGCAGTTTCGGAGCGGGGGGGTTTAATACGCAGTATTTT.

The chain couples TRBV18 to TRBJ1-2; D uncertain. Germline loops: CDR1 KGHSH, CDR2 LQKENI. V lost 6 bases to trimming and J lost 3 bases, with 11 bases between them. This CDR3 spans 13 amino acids. The CDR3 sequence is CASSGLRDYGYTF. CDR3 nucleotides: TGTGCCAGCTCCGGTCTCCGGGACTATGGCTACACCTTC. The whole variable domain, remainder taken from reference TRBV18 and TRBJ1-2, is NAGVMQNPRHLVRRRGQEARLRCSPMKGHSHVYWYRQLPEEGLKFMVYLQKENIIDESGMPKERFSAEFPKEGPSILRIQQVVRGDSAAYFCASSGLRDYGYTFGSGTRLTVV.

This clonotype was counted between two and nine times. The V call is TRBV12-3 or TRBV12-4, the J call TRBJ1-5; tentatively, D is TRBD1 (5 bases). CDR3 length: 13 residues. The V and J ends lost 6 bases and 3 bases respectively, with 9 bases between them. CDR3 in DNA: TGTGCCAGCAGCGACAGCCTCAATCAGCCCCAGCATTTT. Translating it yields CASSDSLNQPQHF.

V and J are TRBV7-2 and TRBJ2-5, with D possibly TRBD1 on 5 matching bases. V gave up 5 bases and J gave up 2 bases, with 12 bases separating them. Germline V CDR1 and CDR2: SGHTA, FQGNSA. CDR3 length: 14 residues. CDR3 residues: CASSPGSTQETQYF. DNA of the CDR3: TGTGCCAGCAGCCCAGGGTCAACTCAAGAGACCCAGTACTTC. Full variable domain (rest looked up from reference TRBV7-2 and TRBJ2-5): GAGVSQSPSNKVTEKGKDVELRCDPISGHTALYWYRQSLGQGLEFLIYFQGNSAPDKSGLPSDRFSAERTGGSVSTLTIQRTQQEDSAVYLCASSPGSTQETQYFGPGTRLLVL.

The V gene is TRBV12-3 or TRBV12-4, the J gene TRBJ1-2; D is possibly TRBD1 (5 bases). The CDR3 contains 13 residues. The V end lost 8 bases, the J end lost 2 bases, and 12 bases lay between the germline ends. The CDR3, as DNA: TGTGCCAGCCTACTTTCAGGGAACTATGGCTACACCTTC. Translating gives CASLLSGNYGYTF.

In its sample, this clonotype was seen many times. The CDR3 sequence: CAISDPRSNYGYTF. The CDR3 region has the DNA TGTGCCATCAGTGATCCGAGGTCCAACTATGGCTACACCTTC. V gene TRBV10-3 combines with J gene TRBJ1-2; no reliable D call. Per the germline V gene, CDR1 is ENHRY and CDR2 is SYGVKD. Trimming removed 3 bases from V and 2 bases from J, with 10 bases in between. The CDR3 consists of 14 residues.

This sequence joins TRBV12-5 and TRBJ1-1; D remains ambiguous. The CDR3 contains 14 residues. Trimming shortened V by 2 bases and J by 4 bases, and 11 bases separated the two germline ends. Germline CDR1 reads LGHNT; CDR2 reads FRNRAP. CDR3 protein: CASGLPQVGTEAFF. The CDR3, as DNA: TGTGCTAGTGGTTTGCCTCAGGTGGGCACTGAAGCTTTCTTT.

This clonotype was found many times. The chain uses TRBV18 and TRBJ2-7; the D is unclear. Germline CDR1 and CDR2: KGHSH and LQKENI. The V end lost 2 bases, the J end lost 5 bases, and 10 bases lay between the germline ends. The CDR3 length is 13 residues. CDR3 coding DNA: TGTGCCAGCTCACCAATGCGGAGAGACGAGCAGTACTTC. This gives the protein CASSPMRRDEQYF. Full variable domain (remainder filled in from reference TRBV18 and TRBJ2-7): NAGVMQNPRHLVRRRGQEARLRCSPMKGHSHVYWYRQLPEEGLKFMVYLQKENIIDESGMPKERFSAEFPKEGPSILRIQQVVRGDSAAYFCASSPMRRDEQYFGPGTRLTVT.

The chain is built from TRBV25-1 and TRBJ2-3; 12 bases map to TRBD2. This CDR3 region has 15 residues. V trimming: 6 bases; J trimming: 2 bases; junction bases outside the gene matches: 3. Per germline, CDR1 MGHDK and CDR2 SYGVNS. DNA of the CDR3: TGTGCCAGCAGCCGGACTAGCGGGACCACAGATACGCAGTATTTT. It codes for CASSRTSGTTDTQYF.

This clonotype was counted only a few times. V gene TRBV29-1 combines with J gene TRBJ1-1; the D is unclear. Germline assignment: CDR1 SQVTM and CDR2 ANQGSEA. CDR3 length: 14 residues. The V end lost 4 bases, the J end lost 0 bases, and 12 bases lay between the germline ends. The CDR3 DNA reads TGCAGCGTTGTTGGCGGAATCATGAACACTGAAGCTTTCTTT. Amino acid sequence: CSVVGGIMNTEAFF.

The chain combines TRBV27 with TRBJ1-5; D may be TRBD1 (5 bases). The V and J ends lost 3 bases and 6 bases respectively, with 9 bases between them. CDR1 MNHEY and CDR2 SMNVEV come from the germline V gene (reference sequence). The CDR3 length is 13 residues. The CDR3 DNA follows: TGTGCCAGCAGTTTCGGGGGGAGTCAGCCCCAGCATTTT. Protein sequence: CASSFGGSQPQHF.